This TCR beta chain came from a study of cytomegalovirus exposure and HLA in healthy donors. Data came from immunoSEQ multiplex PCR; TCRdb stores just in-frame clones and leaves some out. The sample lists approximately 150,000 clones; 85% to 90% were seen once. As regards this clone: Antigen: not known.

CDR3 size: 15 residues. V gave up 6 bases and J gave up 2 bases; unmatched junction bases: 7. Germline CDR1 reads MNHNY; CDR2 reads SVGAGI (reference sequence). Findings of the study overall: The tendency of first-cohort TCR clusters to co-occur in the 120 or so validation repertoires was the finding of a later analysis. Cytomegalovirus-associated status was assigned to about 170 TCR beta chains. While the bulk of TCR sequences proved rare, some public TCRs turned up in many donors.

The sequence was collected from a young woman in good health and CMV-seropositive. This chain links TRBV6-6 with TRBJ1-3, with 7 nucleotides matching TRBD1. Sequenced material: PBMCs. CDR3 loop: CASSSTGRAGNTIYF. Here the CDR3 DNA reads TGTGCCAGCAGCTCGACAGGGCGTGCTGGAAACACCATATATTTT.